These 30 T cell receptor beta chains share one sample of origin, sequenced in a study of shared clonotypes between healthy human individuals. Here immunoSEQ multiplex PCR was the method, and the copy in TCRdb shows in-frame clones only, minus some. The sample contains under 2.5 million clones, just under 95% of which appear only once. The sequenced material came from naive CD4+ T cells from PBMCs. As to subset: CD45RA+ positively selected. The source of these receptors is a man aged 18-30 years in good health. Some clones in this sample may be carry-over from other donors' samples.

CDR3: CASSPGHGKAQNTEAFF. DNA of the CDR3: TGCGCCAGCAGCCCTGGACACGGAAAAGCTCAGAACACTGAAGCTTTCTTT. The chain carries TRBV4-3 and TRBJ1-1; D might be TRBD1 (5 bases). The CDR3 is made up of 17 amino acids. Trimming cost V 4 bases and J 1 base, with 19 bases left between them. In germline, CDR1 is LGHNA, CDR2 YSLEER.

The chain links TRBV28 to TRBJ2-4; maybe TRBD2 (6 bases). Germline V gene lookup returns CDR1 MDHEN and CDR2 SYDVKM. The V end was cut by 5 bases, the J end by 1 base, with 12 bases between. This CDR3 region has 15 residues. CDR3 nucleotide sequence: TGTGCCAGCAGTGGGAGACTAGTGGCCAAAAACATTCAGTACTTC. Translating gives CASSGRLVAKNIQYF.

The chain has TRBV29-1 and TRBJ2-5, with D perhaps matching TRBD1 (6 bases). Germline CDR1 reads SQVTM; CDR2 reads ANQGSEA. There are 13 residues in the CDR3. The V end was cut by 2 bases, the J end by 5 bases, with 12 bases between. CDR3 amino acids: CSVEPQGFETQYF. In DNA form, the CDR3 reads TGCAGCGTTGAACCACAGGGTTTCGAGACCCAGTACTTC.

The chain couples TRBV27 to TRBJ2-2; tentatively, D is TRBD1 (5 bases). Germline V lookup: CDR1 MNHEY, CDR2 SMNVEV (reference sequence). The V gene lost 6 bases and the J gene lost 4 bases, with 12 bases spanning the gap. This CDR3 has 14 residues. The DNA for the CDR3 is TGTGCCAGCAGACACCAGGGTTCCACCGGGGAGCTGTTTTTT. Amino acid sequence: CASRHQGSTGELFF.

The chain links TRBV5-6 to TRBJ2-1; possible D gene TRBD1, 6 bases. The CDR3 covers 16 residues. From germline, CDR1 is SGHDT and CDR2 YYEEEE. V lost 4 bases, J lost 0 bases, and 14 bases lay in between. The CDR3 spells CASSPQGRSSYNEQFF. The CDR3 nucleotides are TGTGCCAGCAGCCCACAGGGCCGTAGCTCCTACAATGAGCAGTTCTTC.

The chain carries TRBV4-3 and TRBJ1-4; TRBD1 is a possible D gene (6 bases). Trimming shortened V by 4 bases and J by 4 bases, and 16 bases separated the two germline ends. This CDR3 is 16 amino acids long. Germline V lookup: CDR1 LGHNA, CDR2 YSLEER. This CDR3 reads CASSPRLQGINEKLFF. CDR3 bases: TGCGCCAGCAGCCCCCGTCTGCAGGGGATTAATGAAAAACTGTTTTTT.

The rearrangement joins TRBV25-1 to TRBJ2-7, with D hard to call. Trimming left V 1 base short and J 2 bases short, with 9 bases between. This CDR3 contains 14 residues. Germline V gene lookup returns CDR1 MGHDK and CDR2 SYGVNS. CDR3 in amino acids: CASSELAWTYEQYF. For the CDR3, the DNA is TGTGCCAGCAGTGAATTAGCATGGACCTACGAGCAGTACTTC.

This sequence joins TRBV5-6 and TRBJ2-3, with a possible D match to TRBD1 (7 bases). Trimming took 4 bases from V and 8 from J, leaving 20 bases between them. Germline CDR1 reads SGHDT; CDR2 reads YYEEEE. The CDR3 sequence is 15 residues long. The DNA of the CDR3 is TGTGCCAGCAGCCTCAGGGGGAGGAGTTCAGGTACGCAGTATTTT. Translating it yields CASSLRGRSSGTQYF.

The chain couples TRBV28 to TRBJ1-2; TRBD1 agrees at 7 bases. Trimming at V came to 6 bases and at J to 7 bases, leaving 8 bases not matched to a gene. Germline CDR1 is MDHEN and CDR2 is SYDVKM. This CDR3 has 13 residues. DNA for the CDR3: TGTGCCAGCAGCGCAGGGGGGCGTTTTGGCTACACCTTC. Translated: CASSAGGRFGYTF.

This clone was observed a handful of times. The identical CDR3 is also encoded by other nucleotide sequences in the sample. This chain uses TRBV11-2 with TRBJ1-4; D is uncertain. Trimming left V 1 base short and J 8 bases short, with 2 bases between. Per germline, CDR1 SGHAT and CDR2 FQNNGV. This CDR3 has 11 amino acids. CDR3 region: CASSLGEKLFF. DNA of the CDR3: TGTGCCAGCAGCTTAGGCGAAAAACTGTTTTTT.

In DNA form, the CDR3 reads TGTGCCAGCAGGGACCTCGGACGCCTAGCCAAAAACATTCAGTACTTC. It yields the protein CASRDLGRLAKNIQYF. The rearrangement joins TRBV27 to TRBJ2-4; D not certain. V was clipped by 6 bases and J by 0 bases, with 15 bases between them. The CDR3 consists of 16 residues. Germline V gene sequence: CDR1 MNHEY, CDR2 SMNVEV (reference sequence).

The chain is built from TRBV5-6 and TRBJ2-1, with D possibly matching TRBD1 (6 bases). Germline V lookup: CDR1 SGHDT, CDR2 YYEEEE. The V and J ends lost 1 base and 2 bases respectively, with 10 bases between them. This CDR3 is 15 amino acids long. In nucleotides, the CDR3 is TGTGCCAGCAGCTTGTTAAAGGGGGCCTACAATGAGCAGTTCTTC. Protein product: CASSLLKGAYNEQFF. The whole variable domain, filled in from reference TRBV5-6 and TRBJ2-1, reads DAGVTQSPTHLIKTRGQQVTLRCSPKSGHDTVSWYQQALGQGPQFIFQYYEEEERQRGNFPDRFSGHQFPNYSSELNVNALLLGDSALYLCASSLLKGAYNEQFFGPGTRLTVL.

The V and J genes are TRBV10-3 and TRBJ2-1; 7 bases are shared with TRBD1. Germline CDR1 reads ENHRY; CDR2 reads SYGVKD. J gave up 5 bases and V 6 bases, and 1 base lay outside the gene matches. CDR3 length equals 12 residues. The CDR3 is CAIRGQNNEQFF. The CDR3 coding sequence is TGTGCCATCAGGGGACAGAACAATGAGCAGTTCTTC.

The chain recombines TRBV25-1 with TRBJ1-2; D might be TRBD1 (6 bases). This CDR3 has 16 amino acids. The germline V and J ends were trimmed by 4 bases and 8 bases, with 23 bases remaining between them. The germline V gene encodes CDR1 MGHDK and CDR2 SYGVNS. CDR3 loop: CASSVGGGREWEGYTF. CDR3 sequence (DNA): TGTGCCAGCAGTGTAGGCGGGGGCAGGGAGTGGGAAGGCTACACCTTC.

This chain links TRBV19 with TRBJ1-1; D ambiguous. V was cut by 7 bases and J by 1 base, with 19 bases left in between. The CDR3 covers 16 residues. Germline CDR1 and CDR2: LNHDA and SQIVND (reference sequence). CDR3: CASTLTPGRGNTEAFF. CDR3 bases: TGTGCCAGTACCCTCACCCCCGGTCGGGGGAACACTGAAGCTTTCTTT. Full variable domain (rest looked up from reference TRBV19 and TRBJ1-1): DGGITQSPKYLFRKEGQNVTLSCEQNLNHDAMYWYRQDPGQGLRLIYYSQIVNDFQKGDIAEGYSVSREKKESFPLTVTSAQKNPTAFYLCASTLTPGRGNTEAFFGQGTRLTVV.

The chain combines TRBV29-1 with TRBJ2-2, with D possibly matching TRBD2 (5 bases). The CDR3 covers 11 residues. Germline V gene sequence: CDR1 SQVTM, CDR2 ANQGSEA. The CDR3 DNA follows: TGCAGAGACGAGGGAGCCGGGGAGCTGTTTTTT. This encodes CRDEGAGELFF.

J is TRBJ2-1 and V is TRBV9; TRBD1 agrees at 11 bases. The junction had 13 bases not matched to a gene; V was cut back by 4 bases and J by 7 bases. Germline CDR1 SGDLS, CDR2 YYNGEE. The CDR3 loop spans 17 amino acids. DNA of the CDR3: TGTGCCAGCAGCTACGGACTCGGGACAGGGGGAAGGAATGAGCAGTTCTTC. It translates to CASSYGLGTGGRNEQFF.

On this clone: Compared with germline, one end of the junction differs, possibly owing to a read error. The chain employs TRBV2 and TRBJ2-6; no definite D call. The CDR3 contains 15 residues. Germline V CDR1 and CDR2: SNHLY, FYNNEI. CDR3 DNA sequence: TGTGCCAGCAGGGAAGTGGACTCTGGGGCCAACGTCCTGACTTTC. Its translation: CASREVDSGANVLTF. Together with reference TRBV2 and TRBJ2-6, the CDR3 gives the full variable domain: EPEVTQTPSHQVTQMGQEVILRCVPISNHLYFYWYRQILGQKVEFLVSFYNNEISEKSEIFDDQFSVERPDGSNFTLKIRSTKLEDSAMYFCASREVDSGANVLTFGAGSRLTVL.

CDR3 DNA sequence: TGTGCCATCCAAAGGGGACAGGTACCCTACGAGCAGTACTTC. Translating it yields CAIQRGQVPYEQYF. The chain employs TRBV10-3 and TRBJ2-7; 8 bases map to TRBD1. Looked up from germline, CDR1 is ENHRY and CDR2 is SYGVKD. V dropped 8 bases and J dropped 2; count of bases not matched to a gene: 8. The CDR3 is made up of 14 amino acids.

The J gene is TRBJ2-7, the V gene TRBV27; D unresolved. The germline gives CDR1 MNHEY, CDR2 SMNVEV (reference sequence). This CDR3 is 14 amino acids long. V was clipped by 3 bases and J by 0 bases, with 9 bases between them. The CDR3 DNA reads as TGTGCCAGCAGTTTGAAGTCTAGCTCCTACGAGCAGTACTTC. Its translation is CASSLKSSSYEQYF.

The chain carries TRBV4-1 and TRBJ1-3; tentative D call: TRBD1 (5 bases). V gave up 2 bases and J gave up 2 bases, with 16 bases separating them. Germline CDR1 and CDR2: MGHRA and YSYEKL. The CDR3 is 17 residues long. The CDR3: CASSQSQTVATGNTIYF. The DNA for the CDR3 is TGCGCCAGCAGCCAATCCCAGACAGTGGCTACTGGAAACACCATATATTTT.

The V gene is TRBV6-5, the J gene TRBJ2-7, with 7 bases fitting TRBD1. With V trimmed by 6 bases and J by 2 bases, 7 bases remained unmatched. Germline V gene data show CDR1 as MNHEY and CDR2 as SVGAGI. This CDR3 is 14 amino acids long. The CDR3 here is CASRPGTATYEQYF. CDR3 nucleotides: TGTGCCAGCAGACCCGGGACAGCTACCTACGAGCAGTACTTC.

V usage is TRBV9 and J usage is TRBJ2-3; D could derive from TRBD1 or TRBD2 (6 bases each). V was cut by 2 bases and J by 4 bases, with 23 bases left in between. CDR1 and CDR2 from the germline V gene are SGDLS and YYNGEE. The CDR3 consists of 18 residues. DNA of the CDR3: TGTGCCAGCAGCGTCCTCGCGGGGCACAGGGACATAGCAGATACGCAGTATTTT. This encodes CASSVLAGHRDIADTQYF.

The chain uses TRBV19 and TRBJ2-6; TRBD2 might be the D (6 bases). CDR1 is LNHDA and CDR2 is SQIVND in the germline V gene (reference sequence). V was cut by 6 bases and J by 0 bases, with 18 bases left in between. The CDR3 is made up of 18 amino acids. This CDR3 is CASSWAGTQFSGANVLTF. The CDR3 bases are TGTGCCAGTAGCTGGGCCGGGACTCAATTCTCTGGGGCCAACGTCCTGACTTTC.

In DNA, the CDR3 is TGTGCCAGCGACGTACAGGGGGCGCTTGGGTCTGAAGCTTTCTTT. Its protein is CASDVQGALGSEAFF. The V call is TRBV14, the J call TRBJ1-1; 9 bases are a match to TRBD1. Per germline, CDR1 SGHDN and CDR2 FVKESK. V dropped 8 bases and J dropped 6; count of bases not matched to a gene: 13. The CDR3 is 15 residues long.

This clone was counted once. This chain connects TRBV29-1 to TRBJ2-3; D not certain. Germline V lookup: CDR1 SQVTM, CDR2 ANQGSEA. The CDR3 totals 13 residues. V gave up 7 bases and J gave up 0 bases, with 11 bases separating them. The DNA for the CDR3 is TGCAGCGCCTCCCCAGCTAGCACAGATACGCAGTATTTT. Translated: CSASPASTDTQYF.

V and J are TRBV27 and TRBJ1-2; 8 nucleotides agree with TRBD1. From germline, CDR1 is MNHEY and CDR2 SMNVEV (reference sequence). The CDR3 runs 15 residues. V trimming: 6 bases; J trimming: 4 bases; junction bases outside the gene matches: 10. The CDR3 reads CASSFDEQGVYGYTF. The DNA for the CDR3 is TGTGCCAGCAGCTTCGATGAACAGGGGGTCTATGGCTACACCTTC.

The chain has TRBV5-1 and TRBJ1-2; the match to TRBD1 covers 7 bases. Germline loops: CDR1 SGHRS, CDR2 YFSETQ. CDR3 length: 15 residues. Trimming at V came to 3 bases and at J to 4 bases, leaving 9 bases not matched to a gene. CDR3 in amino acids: CASSSTGAAAYGYTF. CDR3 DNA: TGCGCCAGCAGCTCAACAGGGGCAGCTGCCTATGGCTACACCTTC.

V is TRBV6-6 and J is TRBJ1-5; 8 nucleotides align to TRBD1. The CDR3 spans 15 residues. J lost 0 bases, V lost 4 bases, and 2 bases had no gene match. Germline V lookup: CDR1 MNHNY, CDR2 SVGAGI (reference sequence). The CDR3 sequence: CASSLTGDSNQPQHF. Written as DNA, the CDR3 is TGTGCCAGCAGTTTGACAGGGGATAGCAATCAGCCCCAGCATTTT.

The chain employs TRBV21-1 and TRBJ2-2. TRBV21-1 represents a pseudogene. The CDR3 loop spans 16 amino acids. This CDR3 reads CASSKPTDTNTGELFF. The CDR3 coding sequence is TGTGCCAGCAGCAAACCTACGGATACGAACACCGGGGAGCTGTTTTTT.